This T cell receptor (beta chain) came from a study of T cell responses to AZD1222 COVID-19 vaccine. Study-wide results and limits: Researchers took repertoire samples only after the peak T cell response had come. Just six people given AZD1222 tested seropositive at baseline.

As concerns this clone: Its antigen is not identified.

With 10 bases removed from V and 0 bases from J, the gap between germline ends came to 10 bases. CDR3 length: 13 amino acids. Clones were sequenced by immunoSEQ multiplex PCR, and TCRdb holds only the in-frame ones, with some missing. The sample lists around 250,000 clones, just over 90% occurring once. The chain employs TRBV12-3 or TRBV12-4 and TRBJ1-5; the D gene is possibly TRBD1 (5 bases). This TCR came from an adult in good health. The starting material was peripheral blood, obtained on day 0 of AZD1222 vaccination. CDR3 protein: CATGHNSNQPQHF. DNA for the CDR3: TGTGCCACTGGACACAATAGCAATCAGCCCCAGCATTTT.